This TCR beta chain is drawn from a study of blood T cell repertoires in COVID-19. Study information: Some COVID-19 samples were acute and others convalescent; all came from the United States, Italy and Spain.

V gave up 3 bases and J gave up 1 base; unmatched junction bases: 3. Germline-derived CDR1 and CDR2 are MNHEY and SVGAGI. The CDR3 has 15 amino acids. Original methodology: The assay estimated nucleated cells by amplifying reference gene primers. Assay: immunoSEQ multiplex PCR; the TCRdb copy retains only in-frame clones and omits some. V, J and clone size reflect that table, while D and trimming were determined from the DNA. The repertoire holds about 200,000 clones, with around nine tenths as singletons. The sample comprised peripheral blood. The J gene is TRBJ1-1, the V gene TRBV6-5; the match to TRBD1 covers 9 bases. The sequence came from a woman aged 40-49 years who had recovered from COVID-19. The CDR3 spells CASSYRDRENTEAFF. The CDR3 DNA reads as TGTGCCAGCAGTTATAGGGACAGGGAGAACACTGAAGCTTTCTTT.